What follows is one T cell receptor beta chain and its context. Its target is not known. The data originate from a study of cytomegalovirus exposure and HLA in healthy donors. Broader study findings: Productive status was seen about 90% or about 30% of the time for most TCR beta V segments in an earlier analysis. Reportedly, HLA-A and HLA-B alleles of most subjects were accurately predicted from TCR beta.

Per germline, CDR1 LGHNT and CDR2 FRNRAP. The CDR3 sequence is 18 residues long. Trimming removed 0 bases from V and 3 bases from J; junction bases left unmatched: 10. Amplification used 60 Vbeta primers and 13 Jbeta primers. TCRdb's table, derived via immunoSEQ multiplex PCR, lists solely in-frame clones and lacks some. The sample lists around 130,000 clones; roughly 9% were seen once. What was sequenced was PBMCs. This sequence joins TRBV12-5 and TRBJ1-2; 10 nucleotides match TRBD1. The clonotype comes from a middle-aged woman in good health and CMV-seropositive. This CDR3 reads CASGLVLNSGTGDYGYTF. The CDR3 nucleotides read TGTGCTAGTGGTTTGGTACTAAATTCAGGGACAGGGGACTATGGCTACACCTTC.